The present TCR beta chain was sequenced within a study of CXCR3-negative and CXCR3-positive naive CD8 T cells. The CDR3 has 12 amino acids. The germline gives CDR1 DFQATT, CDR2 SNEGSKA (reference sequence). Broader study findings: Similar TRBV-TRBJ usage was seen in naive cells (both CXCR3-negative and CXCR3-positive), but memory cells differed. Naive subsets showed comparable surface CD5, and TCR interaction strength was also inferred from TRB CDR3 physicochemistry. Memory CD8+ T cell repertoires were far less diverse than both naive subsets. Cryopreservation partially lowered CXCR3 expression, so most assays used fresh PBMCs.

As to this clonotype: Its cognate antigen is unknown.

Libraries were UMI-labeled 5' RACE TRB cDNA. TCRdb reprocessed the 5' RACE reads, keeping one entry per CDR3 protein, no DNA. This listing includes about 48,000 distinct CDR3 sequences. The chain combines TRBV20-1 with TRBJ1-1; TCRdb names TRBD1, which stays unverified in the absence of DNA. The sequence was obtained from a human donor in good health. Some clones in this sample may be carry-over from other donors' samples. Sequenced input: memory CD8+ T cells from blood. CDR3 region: CSAREPGAEAFF.